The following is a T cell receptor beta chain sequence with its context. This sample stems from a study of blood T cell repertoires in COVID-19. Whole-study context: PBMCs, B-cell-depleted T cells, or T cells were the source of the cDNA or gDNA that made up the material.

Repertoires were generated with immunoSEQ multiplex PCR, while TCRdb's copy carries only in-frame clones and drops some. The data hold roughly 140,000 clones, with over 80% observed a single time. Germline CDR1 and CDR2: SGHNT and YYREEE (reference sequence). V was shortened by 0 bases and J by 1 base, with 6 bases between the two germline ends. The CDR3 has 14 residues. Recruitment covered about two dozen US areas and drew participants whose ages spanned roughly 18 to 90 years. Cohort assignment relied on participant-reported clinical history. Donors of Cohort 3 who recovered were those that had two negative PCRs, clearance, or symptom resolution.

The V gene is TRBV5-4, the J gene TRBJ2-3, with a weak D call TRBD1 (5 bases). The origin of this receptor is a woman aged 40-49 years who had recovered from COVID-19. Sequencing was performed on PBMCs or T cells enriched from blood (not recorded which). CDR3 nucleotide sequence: TGTGCCAGCAGCTTGGGGGGCGGCACAGATACGCAGTATTTT. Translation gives CASSLGGGTDTQYF.